The 18 T cell receptor beta chains given below trace back to one sample, sequenced in a study of response to subunit inactivated influenza vaccine. MiXCR, run by TCRdb on the RT-PCR reads, gives a single entry per CDR3 protein. Here the sample spans around 850,000 distinct CDR3 sequences, less than 20% being singletons. Sample: PBMCs from blood, taken around 5 days after vaccination. The receptors shown here come from a man in his fifties who received an inactivated influenza vaccine.

The genes are TRBV24-1 and TRBJ2-1; perhaps TRBD2 as D (5 bases). Deletions cut 2 bases from V and 7 bases from J, with 8 bases between. CDR3 length: 13 amino acids. CDR1 KGHDR and CDR2 SFDVKD come from the germline V gene. In DNA form, the CDR3 reads TGTGCCACCAGTGATTCGAGGGTAAATGAGCAGTTCTTC. The encoded protein is CATSDSRVNEQFF.

V usage is TRBV11-2 and J usage is TRBJ2-5; D is perhaps TRBD1 or TRBD2 (5 bases each). Germline CDR1 reads SGHAT; CDR2 reads FQNNGV. This CDR3 has 15 residues. Trimming pared 5 bases from V and 2 bases from J, leaving 15 bases between. The CDR3 loop reads CASSPLEGLQETQYF. The CDR3 DNA reads as TGTGCCAGCAGCCCCCTCGAGGGGCTTCAAGAGACCCAGTACTTC.

There are many counts of this clonotype. The V call is TRBV4-1, the J call TRBJ2-1; possibly TRBD1 for D (6 bases). The CDR3 sequence is 14 residues long. In germline, CDR1 is MGHRA, CDR2 YSYEKL. V shed 5 bases and J shed 3 bases, with 11 bases lying between them. In DNA, the CDR3 is TGCGCCAGCAGCGGACAGATAAACTACAATGAGCAGTTCTTC. Protein product: CASSGQINYNEQFF.

This clonotype has just one count. The rearrangement uses TRBV10-3 and TRBJ1-1; 7 positions agree with TRBD1. This CDR3 has 13 residues. The germline gives CDR1 ENHRY, CDR2 SYGVKD. J lost 0 bases, V lost 7 bases, and 2 bases had no gene match. This CDR3 is CAIMGQMNTEAFF. In DNA, the CDR3 is TGTGCCATCATGGGACAGATGAACACTGAAGCTTTCTTT.

This CDR3 reads CASRPIQGIYEQYF. The CDR3 DNA reads as TGTGCCAGCAGACCTATACAGGGGATATACGAGCAGTACTTC. The rearrangement uses TRBV11-2 and TRBJ2-7; 7 positions match TRBD1. This CDR3 comprises 14 residues. The germline V gene encodes CDR1 SGHAT and CDR2 FQNNGV. V lost 6 bases, J lost 4 bases, and 9 bases stayed unmatched.

The chain employs TRBV6-1 and TRBJ2-7, with 7 bases fitting TRBD2. The CDR3 has 17 residues. Germline V lookup: CDR1 MNHNS, CDR2 SASEGT. Trimming cost V 4 bases and J 0 bases; bases outside gene matches: 12. The CDR3 spells CASSARKGAGSSYEQYF. CDR3 sequence (DNA): TGTGCCAGCAGTGCCCGAAAGGGAGCGGGGAGCTCCTACGAGCAGTACTTC.

The rearrangement links TRBV28 to TRBJ2-1; 8 bases align to TRBD1. The V and J ends lost 3 bases and 16 bases, in that order; junction bases with no gene match: 8. The CDR3 covers 12 residues. In germline, CDR1 is MDHEN, CDR2 SYDVKM. The CDR3 nucleotides are TGTGCCAGCAGTTTTAGGGCAGGGGGCACTTTCTTC. This codes for CASSFRAGGTFF.

This clonotype appeared a few times. This chain links TRBV7-9 with TRBJ1-6, with D perhaps TRBD1 (5 bases). With 1 base removed from V and 7 bases from J, the gap between germline ends came to 11 bases. Looked up from germline, CDR1 is SEHNR and CDR2 is FQNEAQ (reference sequence). CDR3 length: 15 residues. The CDR3 reads CASSLGGGMNSPLHF. The CDR3 region has the DNA TGTGCCAGCAGCTTAGGTGGGGGGATGAATTCACCCCTCCACTTT.

The CDR3 bases are TGTGCCAGCAGCTTAGAGAGGACAGGGCAAGAGACCCAGTACTTC. This gives the protein CASSLERTGQETQYF. The chain joins TRBV11-2 to TRBJ2-5; 8 nucleotides match TRBD1. V lost 0 bases to trimming and J lost 2 bases; unmatched junction nucleotides: 2. The germline V gene encodes CDR1 SGHAT and CDR2 FQNNGV. The CDR3 length is 15 residues.

The J gene is TRBJ2-7, the V gene TRBV12-3 or TRBV12-4, with 9 bases that match TRBD2. V shed 5 bases and J 1 base; nucleotides not matched to a gene: 9. The CDR3 has 16 amino acids. For the CDR3, the DNA is TGTGCCAGCAGTCCGAGCGCGACTAGCGGTTCCTACGAGCAGTACTTC. Its translation: CASSPSATSGSYEQYF.

This clonotype was detected once. The chain recombines TRBV4-3 with TRBJ2-3; 7 bases map to TRBD1. This CDR3 comprises 16 residues. V shed 1 base, J shed 2 bases, and the junction held 6 bases outside the gene matches. Germline V CDR1 and CDR2: LGHNA, YSLEER. The CDR3: CASSQVRQGNTDTQYF. The CDR3 bases are TGCGCCAGCAGCCAAGTGCGACAGGGAAACACAGATACGCAGTATTTT.

This clonotype has just a few counts. This chain joins TRBV20-1 and TRBJ2-1, with 10 bases aligning to TRBD2. With 8 bases clipped from V and 5 bases from J, the junction kept 6 bases outside the gene matches. This CDR3 has 13 amino acids. Germline loops: CDR1 DFQATT, CDR2 SNEGSKA (reference sequence). The CDR3 spells CSPWTSGNNEQFF. As DNA, the CDR3 is TGCAGTCCATGGACTAGCGGAAACAATGAGCAGTTCTTC.

This clonotype was observed many times. In DNA, the CDR3 is TGTGCCAGCAGCTTCCCCGGGACAGATACGCAGTATTTT. Protein: CASSFPGTDTQYF. The chain is built from TRBV7-2 and TRBJ2-3; D unresolved. The length of the CDR3 is 13 residues. The V gene's germline CDR1 is SGHTA and CDR2 FQGNSA. The ends were cut back, 3 bases at V and 3 bases at J, with 7 bases in the middle.

This clonotype was seen a handful of times. This chain connects TRBV9 to TRBJ2-7; TRBD2 agrees at 8 bases. Per the germline V gene, CDR1 is SGDLS and CDR2 is YYNGEE. Trimming took 3 bases from V and 5 from J; bases not matched to a gene: 4. CDR3 size: 13 residues. The CDR3 bases are TGTGCCAGCAGCGCACCACTAGCGGACGAGCAGTACTTC. This sequence encodes CASSAPLADEQYF.

This clonotype was seen a handful of times. V gene TRBV7-2 combines with J gene TRBJ2-7; D tentatively fits TRBD1 or TRBD2 (6 bases each). This CDR3 is 15 amino acids long. V lost 1 base and J lost 7, with 17 bases in between. Looked up from germline, CDR1 is SGHTA and CDR2 is FQGNSA. CDR3 DNA: TGTGCCAGCAGCTTAGTTCCGGGGGCGCTGGAAGAGCAGTACTTC. Its protein product is CASSLVPGALEEQYF.

The V and J genes are TRBV12-3 or TRBV12-4 and TRBJ1-6, with 7 bases identical to TRBD1. The CDR3 covers 15 residues. Losses at the gene ends were 4 bases for V and 6 bases for J; bases not matched to a gene: 6. CDR3 nucleotide sequence: TGTGCCAGCAGTTCGGCTGGACAGGTTAATTCACCCCTCCACTTT. Translation gives CASSSAGQVNSPLHF.

The CDR3 loop is CSADRDRGYETQYF. As DNA, the CDR3 is TGCAGTGCTGACAGGGACAGGGGTTACGAGACCCAGTACTTC. The rearrangement joins TRBV20-1 to TRBJ2-5; 10 bases map to TRBD1. This CDR3 contains 14 residues. CDR1 and CDR2 (germline): DFQATT, SNEGSKA (reference sequence). Losses at the gene ends were 5 bases for V and 5 bases for J; bases not matched to a gene: 8.

This clonotype was picked up a small number of times. The chain uses TRBV11-1 and TRBJ2-1; a weak D match, TRBD1 (6 bases). Germline V gene lookup returns CDR1 SGHAT and CDR2 FQDESV (reference sequence). The CDR3 length is 15 residues. The V gene lost 2 bases and the J gene lost 5 bases, with 13 bases spanning the gap. CDR3 amino acids: CASSLLRDTNNEQFF. The CDR3, as DNA: TGTGCCAGCAGCTTACTCCGGGACACGAACAATGAGCAGTTCTTC.